This TCR beta chain was identified during a study of technical replicates of blood from several donors. Libraries were prepared by immunoSEQ multiplex PCR; TCRdb keeps only in-frame clonotypes and omits some of them. The table records 80,000 to 85,000 clones, approximately 89% of them present only once. The sample consisted of T cells isolated from PBMCs. The sequence was collected from a human donor in good health.

CDR3 coding DNA: TGTGCACTGGGCCGGGGGGCCAGCACAGATACGCAGTATTTT. This codes for CALGRGASTDTQYF. The V gene is TRBV6-1, the J gene TRBJ2-3, with TRBD2 as a possible D gene (7 bases). Germline CDR1 is MNHNS and CDR2 is SASEGT. The CDR3 is 14 residues long.